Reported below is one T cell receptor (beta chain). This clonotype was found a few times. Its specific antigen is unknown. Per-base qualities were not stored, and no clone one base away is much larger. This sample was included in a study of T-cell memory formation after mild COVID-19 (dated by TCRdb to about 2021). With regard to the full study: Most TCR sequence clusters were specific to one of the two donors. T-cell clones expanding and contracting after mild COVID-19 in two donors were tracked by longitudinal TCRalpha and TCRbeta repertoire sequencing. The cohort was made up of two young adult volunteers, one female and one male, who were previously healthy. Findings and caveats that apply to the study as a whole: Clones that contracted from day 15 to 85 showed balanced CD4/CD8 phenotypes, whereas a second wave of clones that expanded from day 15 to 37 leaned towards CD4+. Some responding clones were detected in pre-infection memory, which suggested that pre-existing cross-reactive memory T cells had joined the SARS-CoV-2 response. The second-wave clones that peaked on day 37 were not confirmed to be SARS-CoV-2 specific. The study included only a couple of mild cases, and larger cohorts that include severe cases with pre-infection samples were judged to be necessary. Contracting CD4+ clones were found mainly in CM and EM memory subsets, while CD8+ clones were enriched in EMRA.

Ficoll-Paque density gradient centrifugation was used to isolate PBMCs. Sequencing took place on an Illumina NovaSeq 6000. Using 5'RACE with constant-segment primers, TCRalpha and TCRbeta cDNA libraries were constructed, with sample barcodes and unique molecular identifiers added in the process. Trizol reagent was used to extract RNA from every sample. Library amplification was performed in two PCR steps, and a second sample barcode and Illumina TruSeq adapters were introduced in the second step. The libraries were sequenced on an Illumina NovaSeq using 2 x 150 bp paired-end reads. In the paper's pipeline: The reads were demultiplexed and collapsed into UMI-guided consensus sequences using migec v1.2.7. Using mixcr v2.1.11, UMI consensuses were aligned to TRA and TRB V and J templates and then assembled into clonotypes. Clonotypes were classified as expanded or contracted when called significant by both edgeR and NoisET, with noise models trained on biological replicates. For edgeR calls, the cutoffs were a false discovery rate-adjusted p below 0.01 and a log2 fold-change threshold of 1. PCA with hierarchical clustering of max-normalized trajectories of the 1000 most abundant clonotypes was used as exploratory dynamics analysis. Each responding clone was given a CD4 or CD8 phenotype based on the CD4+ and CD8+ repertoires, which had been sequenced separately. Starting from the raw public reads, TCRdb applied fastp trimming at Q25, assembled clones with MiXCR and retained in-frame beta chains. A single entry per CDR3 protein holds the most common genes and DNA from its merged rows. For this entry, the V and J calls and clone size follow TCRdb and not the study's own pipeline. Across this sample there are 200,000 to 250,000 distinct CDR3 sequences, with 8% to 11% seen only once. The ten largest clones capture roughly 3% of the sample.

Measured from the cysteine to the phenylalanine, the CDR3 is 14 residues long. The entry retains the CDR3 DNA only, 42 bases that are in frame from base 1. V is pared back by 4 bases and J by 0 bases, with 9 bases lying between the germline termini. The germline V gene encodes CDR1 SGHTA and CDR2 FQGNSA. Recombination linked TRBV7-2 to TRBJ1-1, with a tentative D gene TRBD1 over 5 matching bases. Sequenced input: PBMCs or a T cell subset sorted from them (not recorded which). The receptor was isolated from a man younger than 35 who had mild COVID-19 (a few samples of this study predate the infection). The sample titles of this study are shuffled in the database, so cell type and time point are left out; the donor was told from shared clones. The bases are TGTGCCAGCAGCTGGGGACCCCTGAACACTGAAGCTTTCTTT. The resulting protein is CASSWGPLNTEAFF.